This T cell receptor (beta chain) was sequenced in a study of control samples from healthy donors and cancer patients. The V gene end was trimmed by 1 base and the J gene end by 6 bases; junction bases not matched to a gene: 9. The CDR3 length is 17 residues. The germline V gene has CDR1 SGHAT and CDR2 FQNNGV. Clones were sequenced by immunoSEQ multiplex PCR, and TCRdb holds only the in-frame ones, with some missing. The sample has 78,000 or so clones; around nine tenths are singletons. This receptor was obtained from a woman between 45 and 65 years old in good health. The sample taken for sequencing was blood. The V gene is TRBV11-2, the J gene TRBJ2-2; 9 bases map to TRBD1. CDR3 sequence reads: CASSLVVGGTGPGELFF. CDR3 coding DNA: TGTGCCAGCAGCTTAGTGGTCGGGGGGACAGGGCCCGGGGAGCTGTTTTTT.